A single TCR beta chain is shown here with its context. The target of this receptor is not known. The input lacks base qualities; no much larger clone sits a single base away. A patient's vitiligo counted as stable when the lesions had not changed at all during the previous 6 months. To qualify as stable, patients additionally needed to show no confetti depigmentation, which is a clinical sign of active vitiligo. Any patient who had received treatment in the previous three months was excluded. Ficoll density gradient centrifugation was used to isolate PBMCs from heparinized blood, after which the PBMCs were flash-frozen. TCR beta chains were amplified from genomic DNA using the immunoSEQ hsTCRB kit. TCR beta libraries were sequenced on an Illumina MiSeq instrument by the immunoSEQ service. The paper's processing steps were these. Analysis of the repertoire data was performed with the immunoSEQ Analyzer. TCRdb took this table from immuneACCESS and kept in-frame rearrangements with V and J called. Such tables lack part of the clones; where checked against another copy, unresolved V genes explain under half of the gap, and the rest is unexplained. That table furnishes V, J and clone size, whereas the DNA furnished D and trimming. The sample includes 40,000 to 45,000 clones, with about nine tenths observed a single time. The ten biggest clones cover 4.5% of the sample.

The source of the sample is a study of resident and recirculating memory T cells in vitiligo (dated 2018 in TCRdb). Some background on the complete study: For TCR beta sequencing, each of 3 stable vitiligo patients provided PBMCs and epidermis from shave biopsies taken at two lesional sites and two nonlesional sites. Right before genomic DNA was extracted using the Qiagen DNeasy Blood & Tissue Kit, the samples were homogenized with no cell sorting step. Human TCR beta sequencing was used to test whether specific clones in lesional vitiligo skin differed from clones in nonlesional skin and blood. On the study overall, not on this receptor specifically: By overlap and correlation analysis, no significant repertoire overlap was shown between biopsies, even within a single patient, except for each lesion compared with itself. No unique dominant TCR clone was detected, and clonality varied among vitiligo lesions. Mechanistic studies in the future are needed to assess how much the detected T cell clones and the human Trm pools versus Tcm pools each contribute. TCR sequences were not conserved across biopsy sites or patients, suggesting that different T cell clones infiltrate different lesions, described as private specificity.

The CDR3 holds 12 amino acids from the cysteine to the phenylalanine. The entry retains the CDR3 DNA only, 36 bases that are in frame from base 1. The germline V gene (reference sequence) specifies MNHNY as CDR1 and SVGAGI as CDR2. V loses 7 bases, J loses 7 bases, and the germline ends lie 13 bases apart. Recombination joined TRBV6-6 with TRBJ1-2; too little of a D gene remains to name it. This receptor was identified in a male donor with vitiligo. Sequenced: blood. The sequenced DNA: TGTGCCAGCAACGACCCACCGGGTGGCTACACCTTC. The encoded protein is CASNDPPGGYTF.